A single sample gave rise to the 6 T cell receptor beta chains below, sequenced in a study of blood T cell repertoires in COVID-19. Profiling relied on immunoSEQ multiplex PCR, and the TCRdb table lists in-frame clones only, not all of them. This sample has roughly 290,000 clones, with approximately 88% found just once. Sequencing used PBMCs or T cells enriched from blood (not recorded which). The receptors derive from a woman aged 40 to 55 who had recovered from COVID-19.

The J gene is TRBJ1-4, the V gene TRBV7-9, with 7 bases fitting TRBD1. CDR1 is SEHNR and CDR2 is FQNEAQ in the germline V gene (reference sequence). J was trimmed by 5 bases and V by 5 bases; bases with no gene match: 11. The CDR3 has 16 residues. DNA of the CDR3: TGTGCCAGCAGCGCCTCCGACAGGGCCGGCAATGAAAAACTGTTTTTT. Protein sequence: CASSASDRAGNEKLFF. Complete variable domain (other parts from reference TRBV7-9 and TRBJ1-4): DTGVSQNPRHKITKRGQNVTFRCDPISEHNRLYWYRQTLGQGPEFLTYFQNEAQLEKSRLLSDRFSAERPKGSFSTLEIQRTEQGDSAMYLCASSASDRAGNEKLFFGSGTQLSVL.

Details on this clone: Other DNA sequences in this specimen translate into the identical CDR3. The J gene is TRBJ1-3, the V gene TRBV5-1; D is unclear. Germline values: CDR1 SGHRS, CDR2 YFSETQ. CDR3 length equals 14 residues. The V gene lost 3 bases and the J gene lost 0 bases, with 7 bases spanning the gap. Here the CDR3 reads CASSSGASGNTIYF. As DNA, the CDR3 is TGCGCCAGCAGCTCGGGAGCCTCTGGAAACACCATATATTTT.

This chain links TRBV4-3 with TRBJ2-3; 11 bases map to TRBD2. The germline gives CDR1 LGHNA, CDR2 YSLEER. The CDR3 covers 17 residues. V lost 5 bases and J lost 0; bases outside the gene matches: 7. The CDR3 sequence is CASSAWTSGQSTDTQYF. For the CDR3, the DNA is TGCGCCAGCAGCGCCTGGACTAGCGGGCAGAGCACAGATACGCAGTATTTT.

The chain has TRBV9 and TRBJ2-5, with 7 bases lining up with TRBD1. Trimming cost V 2 bases and J 3 bases; bases outside gene matches: 1. CDR3 size: 13 residues. Germline values: CDR1 SGDLS, CDR2 YYNGEE. The CDR3 sequence is CASSVDREETQYF. In DNA form, the CDR3 reads TGTGCCAGCAGCGTTGACAGGGAAGAGACCCAGTACTTC.

The chain employs TRBV9 and TRBJ2-5; tentatively, D is TRBD1 (6 bases). The germline V gene encodes CDR1 SGDLS and CDR2 YYNGEE. The CDR3 is 14 residues long. V lost 7 bases, J lost 1 base, and 14 bases lay in between. CDR3 sequence: CASGPGDTQETQYF. In nucleotides, the CDR3 is TGTGCCAGCGGGCCAGGGGACACCCAAGAGACCCAGTACTTC.

The chain joins TRBV4-2 to TRBJ2-2, with TRBD1 identical over 9 bases. The junction had 10 bases not matched to a gene; V was cut back by 0 bases and J by 5 bases. The CDR3 sequence is 18 residues long. Germline CDR1 and CDR2: LGHNA and YNFKEQ. CDR3 amino acids: CASSQDMGQGGGTGELFF. CDR3 DNA: TGTGCCAGCAGCCAAGATATGGGACAGGGAGGGGGAACCGGGGAGCTGTTTTTT.